The clone carrying this T cell receptor (beta chain) was recorded a few times. Its specificity is unknown. This specimen belongs to a study of T-cell memory formation after mild COVID-19. Whole-study findings and limits: The study found balanced CD4/CD8 in clones contracting day 15 to 85 and a CD4+ lean in later expanders. Clones which contracted sat mainly in CM and EM if CD4+, and in EMRA if CD8+.

One entry per CDR3 protein results from TCRdb running MiXCR on the 5' RACE reads. Here the sample spans roughly 350,000 distinct CDR3 sequences, 20% to 25% being singletons. V gave up 2 bases and J gave up 0 bases; unmatched junction bases: 6. CDR1 and CDR2 (germline): DFQATT, SNEGSKA (reference sequence). The CDR3 spans 17 residues. Sequencing input: PBMCs or a T cell subset sorted from them (not recorded which). This chain uses TRBV20-1 with TRBJ2-3, with 12 bases fitting TRBD2. This clonotype was obtained from an adult woman who had mild COVID-19 (a few samples of this study predate the infection). Cell type and time point are not known. The DNA of the CDR3 is TGCAGTGCTAGAAGCCTAGCGGGAGGGCCTAGCACAGATACGCAGTATTTT. This gives the protein CSARSLAGGPSTDTQYF.